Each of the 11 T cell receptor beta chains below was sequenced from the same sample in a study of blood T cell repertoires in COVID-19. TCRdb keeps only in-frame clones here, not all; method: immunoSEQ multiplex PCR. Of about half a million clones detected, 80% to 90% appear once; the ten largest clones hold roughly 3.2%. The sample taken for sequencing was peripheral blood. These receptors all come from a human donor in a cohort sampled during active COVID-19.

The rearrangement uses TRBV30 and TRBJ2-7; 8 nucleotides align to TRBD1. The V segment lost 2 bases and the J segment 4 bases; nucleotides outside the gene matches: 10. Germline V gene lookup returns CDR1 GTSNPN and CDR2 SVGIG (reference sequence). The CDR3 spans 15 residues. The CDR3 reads CAWSLRQGHEYEQYF. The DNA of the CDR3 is TGTGCCTGGAGTTTGCGACAGGGGCATGAGTACGAGCAGTACTTC.

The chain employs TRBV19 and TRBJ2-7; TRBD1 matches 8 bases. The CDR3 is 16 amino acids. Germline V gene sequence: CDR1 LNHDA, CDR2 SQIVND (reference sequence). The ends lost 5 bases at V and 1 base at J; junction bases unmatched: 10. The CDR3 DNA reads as TGTGCCAGTAGTGACCCTCGGACAGGGATTTCCTACGAGCAGTACTTC. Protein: CASSDPRTGISYEQYF.

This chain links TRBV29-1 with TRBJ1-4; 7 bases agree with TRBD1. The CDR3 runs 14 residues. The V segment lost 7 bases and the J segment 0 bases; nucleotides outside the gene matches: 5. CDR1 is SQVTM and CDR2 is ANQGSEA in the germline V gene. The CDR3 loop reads CSAADRATNEKLFF. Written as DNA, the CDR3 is TGCAGCGCCGCCGACAGGGCAACTAATGAAAAACTGTTTTTT. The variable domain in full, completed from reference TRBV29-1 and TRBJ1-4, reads SAVISQKPSRDICQRGTSLTIQCQVDSQVTMMFWYRQQPGQSLTLIATANQGSEATYESGFVIDKFPISRPNLTFSTLTVSNMSPEDSSIYLCSAADRATNEKLFFGSGTQLSVL.

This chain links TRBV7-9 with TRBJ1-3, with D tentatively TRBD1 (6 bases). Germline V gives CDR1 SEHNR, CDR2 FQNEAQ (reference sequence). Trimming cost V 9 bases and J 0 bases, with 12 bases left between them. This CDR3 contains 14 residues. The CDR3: CASRGQSSGNTIYF. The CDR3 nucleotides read TGTGCCAGTAGAGGACAGAGCTCTGGAAACACCATATATTTT.

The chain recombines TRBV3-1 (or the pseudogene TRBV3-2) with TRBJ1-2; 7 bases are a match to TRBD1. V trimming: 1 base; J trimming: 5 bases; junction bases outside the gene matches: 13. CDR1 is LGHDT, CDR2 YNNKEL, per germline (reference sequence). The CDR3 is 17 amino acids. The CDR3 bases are TGTGCCAGCAGCCAAGTTGTATATGTGCCAGGGGGATATGGCTACACCTTC. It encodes CASSQVVYVPGGYGYTF.

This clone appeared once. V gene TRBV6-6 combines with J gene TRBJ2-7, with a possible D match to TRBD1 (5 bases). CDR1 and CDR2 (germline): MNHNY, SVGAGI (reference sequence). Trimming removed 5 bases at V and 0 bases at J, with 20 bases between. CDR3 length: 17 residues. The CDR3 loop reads CASSRQSDTGSSYEQYF. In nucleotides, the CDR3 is TGTGCCAGCAGTCGTCAATCGGACACCGGAAGCTCCTACGAGCAGTACTTC.

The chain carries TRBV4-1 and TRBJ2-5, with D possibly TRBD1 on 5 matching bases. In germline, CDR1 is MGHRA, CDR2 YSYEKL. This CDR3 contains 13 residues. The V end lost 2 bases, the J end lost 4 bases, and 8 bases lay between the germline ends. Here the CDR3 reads CASSQIRGETQYF. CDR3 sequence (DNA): TGCGCCAGCAGCCAAATAAGGGGAGAGACCCAGTACTTC.

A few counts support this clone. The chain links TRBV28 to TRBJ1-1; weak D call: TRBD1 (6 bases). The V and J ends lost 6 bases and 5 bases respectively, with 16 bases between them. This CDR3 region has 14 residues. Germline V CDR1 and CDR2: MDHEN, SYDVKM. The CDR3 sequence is CASSGRRGGTEAFF. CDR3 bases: TGTGCCAGCAGCGGACGCAGGGGTGGGACTGAAGCTTTCTTT.

Written as DNA, the CDR3 is TGTGCCAGCAGTGTTGGCAGGGAAGTGTCCTATAATTCACCCCTCCACTTT. Encoded protein: CASSVGREVSYNSPLHF. The J gene is TRBJ1-6, the V gene TRBV27, with D possibly matching TRBD1 (5 bases). Trimming removed 5 bases from V and 1 base from J, with 15 bases in between. CDR1 and CDR2 from the germline V gene are MNHEY and SMNVEV (reference sequence). The length of the CDR3 is 17 residues.

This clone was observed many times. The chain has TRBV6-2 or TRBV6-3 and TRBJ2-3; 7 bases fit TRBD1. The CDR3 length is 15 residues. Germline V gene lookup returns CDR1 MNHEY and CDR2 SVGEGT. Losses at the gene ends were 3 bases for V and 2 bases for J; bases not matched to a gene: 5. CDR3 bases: TGTGCCAGCAGTTATCGTGGACAGGACACAGATACGCAGTATTTT. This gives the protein CASSYRGQDTDTQYF.

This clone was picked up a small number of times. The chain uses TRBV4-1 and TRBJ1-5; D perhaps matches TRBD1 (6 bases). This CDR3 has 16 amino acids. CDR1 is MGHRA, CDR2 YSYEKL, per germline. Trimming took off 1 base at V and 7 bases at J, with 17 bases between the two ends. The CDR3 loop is CASSQANTGRPQPQHF. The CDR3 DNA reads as TGCGCCAGCAGCCAAGCAAATACAGGGCGCCCCCAGCCCCAGCATTTT.